This T cell receptor (beta chain) stems from a study of blood T cell repertoires in COVID-19. Study-level information: Samples representing acute and convalescent COVID-19 were sourced from the United States, Italy and Spain. T cells, B-cell-depleted T cells, or PBMCs supplied cDNA or gDNA.

The germline V gene encodes CDR1 LGHNA and CDR2 YNFKEQ. Trimming removed 5 bases from V and 8 bases from J, with 15 bases in between. The CDR3 is 14 residues long. Per the original methods: Using reference gene primer amplification, nucleated cell counts were estimated. Data came from immunoSEQ multiplex PCR; TCRdb stores just in-frame clones and leaves some out. The DNA gave D and trimming, while V, J and clone size come from that table. This sample yields tens of thousands of clones, of which around nine tenths are seen a single time; 1.3% belongs to the top ten. The chain employs TRBV4-2 and TRBJ1-4; TRBD1 is a possible D gene (5 bases). This clonotype was sampled from a man between 60 and 75 years old with acute or convalescent COVID-19. Sequenced sample: peripheral blood. The CDR3 protein is CASSNQGLEEKLFF. The CDR3 nucleotides are TGTGCCAGCAGCAACCAGGGATTGGAGGAAAAACTGTTTTTT.